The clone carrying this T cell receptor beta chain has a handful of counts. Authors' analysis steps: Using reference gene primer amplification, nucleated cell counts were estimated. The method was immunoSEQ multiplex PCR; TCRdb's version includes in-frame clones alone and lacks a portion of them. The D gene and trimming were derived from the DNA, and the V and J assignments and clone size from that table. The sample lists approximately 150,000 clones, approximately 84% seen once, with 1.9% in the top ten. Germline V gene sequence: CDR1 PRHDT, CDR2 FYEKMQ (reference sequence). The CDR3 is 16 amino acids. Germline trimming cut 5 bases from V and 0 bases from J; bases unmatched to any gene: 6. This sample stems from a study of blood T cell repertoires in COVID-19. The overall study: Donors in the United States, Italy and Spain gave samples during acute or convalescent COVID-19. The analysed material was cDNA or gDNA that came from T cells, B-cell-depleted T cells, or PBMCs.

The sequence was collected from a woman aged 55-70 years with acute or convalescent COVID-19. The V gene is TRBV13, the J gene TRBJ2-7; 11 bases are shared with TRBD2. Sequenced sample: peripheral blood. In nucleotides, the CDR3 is TGTGCCAGCAGCCGTCTCACTAGCGGGAGCTCCTACGAGCAGTACTTC. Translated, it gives CASSRLTSGSSYEQYF.